One and the same sample provided the 21 T cell receptor beta chains below, sequenced in a study of cytotoxic CD8 clonotypes in ibrutinib-treated CLL (dated by TCRdb to the early 2020s). The library was produced with the immunoSEQ multiplex PCR assay. TCRdb mirrors the immuneACCESS table, restricted to in-frame sequences. Some clones are absent from its copies; in checked studies, under half trace to an unresolved V gene, and the reason for the others is unknown. For this sample there are 80,000 to 95,000 clones; around 75% appear just once. More than 4.5% of the sample is held by the ten biggest clonotypes. The time point label on this specimen signifies: 12 to 13 months on ibrutinib. Sequencing was performed on PBMCs, taken after 12 months of ibrutinib treatment. The receptors were sampled from a human donor with chronic lymphocytic leukemia.

This chain connects TRBV10-3 to TRBJ2-2, with D perhaps TRBD1 or TRBD2 (6 bases each). The germline CDR1 and CDR2 sequences are ENHRY and SYGVKD. V dropped 7 bases and J dropped 4 bases, with 19 bases sitting between them. This CDR3 comprises 16 residues. The CDR3 loop reads CAITAVGGRSTGELFF. CDR3 in DNA: TGTGCCATCACGGCGGTGGGGGGCCGGAGCACCGGGGAGCTGTTTTTT.

On this clone: Given a much more abundant clone one base away, this may be a read error. The chain is built from TRBV2 and TRBJ2-6; D tentatively reads TRBD1 or TRBD2 (5 bases each). V shed 7 bases and J shed 0 bases, with 10 bases lying between them. CDR1 is SNHLY and CDR2 is FYNNEI in the germline V gene. CDR3 length: 15 residues. The CDR3 spells CASTEGNSGANVLTF. The CDR3 nucleotides are TGTGCCAGCACCGAGGGGAACTCTGGGGCCAACGTCCTGACTTTC. The full variable domain, rest sourced from reference TRBV2 and TRBJ2-6, is EPEVTQTPSHQVTQMGQEVILRCVPISNHLYFYWYRQILGQKVEFLVSFYNNEISEKSEIFDDQFSVERPDGSNFTLKIRSTKLEDSAMYFCASTEGNSGANVLTFGAGSRLTVL.

This clone was counted a single time. This chain uses TRBV30 with TRBJ2-7; D is ambiguous. The germline CDR1 and CDR2 sequences are GTSNPN and SVGIG (reference sequence). The CDR3 spans 13 residues. V lost 2 bases to trimming and J lost 3 bases, with 11 bases between them. The CDR3 nucleotides are TGTGCCTGGAGTCCCAGCTATCACTACGAGCAGTACTTC. It specifies CAWSPSYHYEQYF. Supplemented by reference TRBV30 and TRBJ2-7, the full variable domain reads SQTIHQWPATLVQPVGSPLSLECTVEGTSNPNLYWYRQAAGRGLQLLFYSVGIGQISSEVPQNLSASRPQDRQFILSSKKLLLSDSGFYLCAWSPSYHYEQYFGPGTRLTVT.

The chain carries TRBV6-1 and TRBJ2-7, with a weak D call TRBD1 (6 bases). CDR1 MNHNS and CDR2 SASEGT come from the germline V gene. This CDR3 has 14 amino acids. Between the trimmed V and J ends, which lost 5 bases and 3 bases, there was a span of 14 bases. CDR3 DNA: TGTGCCAGCAGTCCCCTTACGACAGGCTACGAGCAGTACTTC. As protein: CASSPLTTGYEQYF.

The genes are TRBV20-1 and TRBJ2-7, with D hard to call. Per the germline V gene, CDR1 is DFQATT and CDR2 is SNEGSKA (reference sequence). V was pared by 5 bases and J by 5 bases, with 7 bases between. This CDR3 contains 10 residues. The CDR3 nucleotides read TGCAGTGCTTGGTTGAACGAGCAGTACTTC. It encodes CSAWLNEQYF.

The V gene is TRBV5-5, the J gene TRBJ2-5; D not certain. Per germline, CDR1 SGHKS and CDR2 YYEKEE (reference sequence). V was pared by 4 bases and J by 2 bases, with 15 bases between. This CDR3 region has 15 residues. The CDR3 sequence: CASSPLPFGQETQYF. As DNA, the CDR3 is TGTGCCAGCAGCCCCCTCCCGTTCGGGCAAGAGACCCAGTACTTC.

CDR3 residues: CASTRTGGRGANVLTF. DNA of the CDR3: TGTGCCAGCACCAGAACGGGGGGGCGCGGGGCCAACGTCCTGACTTTC. The rearrangement links TRBV11-2 to TRBJ2-6; the match to TRBD2 covers 8 bases. From germline, CDR1 is SGHAT and CDR2 FQNNGV. CDR3 length: 16 residues. The V segment lost 7 bases and the J segment 4 bases; nucleotides outside the gene matches: 9. Based on the CDR3 plus reference TRBV11-2 and TRBJ2-6, the full variable domain is EAGVAQSPRYKIIEKRQSVAFWCNPISGHATLYWYQQILGQGPKLLIQFQNNGVVDDSQLPKDRFSAERLKGVDSTLKIQPAKLEDSAVYLCASTRTGGRGANVLTFGAGSRLTVL.

The chain is built from TRBV7-2 and TRBJ1-6; D might be TRBD1 (5 bases). This CDR3 has 14 residues. Germline-derived CDR1 and CDR2 are SGHTA and FQGNSA. V dropped 5 bases and J dropped 11 bases, with 16 bases sitting between them. The CDR3 reads CASSPGPPAPPLHF. CDR3 nucleotide sequence: TGTGCCAGCAGCCCGGGACCTCCGGCCCCACCCCTCCACTTT.

V and J are TRBV30 and TRBJ2-3; possible D gene TRBD1, 7 bases. The V gene lost 2 bases and the J gene lost 5 bases, with 17 bases spanning the gap. The CDR3 spans 15 residues. Germline V gene lookup returns CDR1 GTSNPN and CDR2 SVGIG (reference sequence). For the CDR3, the DNA is TGTGCCTGGAGTTTCGCCAGGGGGAGGCGAGATACGCAGTATTTT. This codes for CAWSFARGRRDTQYF.

V and J are TRBV7-6 and TRBJ1-5; weak D call: TRBD1 (5 bases). Germline V gene sequence: CDR1 SGHVS, CDR2 FNYEAQ. Between the trimmed V and J ends, which lost 1 base and 7 bases, there was a span of 17 bases. The CDR3 sequence is 16 residues long. The CDR3 DNA is TGTGCCAGCAGCTTAGTTGCGGGGGGGTCCTTCCAGCCCCAGCATTTT. This encodes CASSLVAGGSFQPQHF.

The chain joins TRBV19 to TRBJ2-4; D may be TRBD2 (6 bases). The germline gives CDR1 LNHDA, CDR2 SQIVND (reference sequence). CDR3 length: 14 amino acids. V was cut by 5 bases and J by 7 bases, with 15 bases left in between. The CDR3 here is CASSLQSRENIQYF. CDR3 DNA: TGTGCCAGTAGTCTCCAGTCCCGGGAGAACATTCAGTACTTC.

This clone was observed a single time. The rearrangement links TRBV10-3 to TRBJ1-6; possibly TRBD1 for D (6 bases). The CDR3 is made up of 16 amino acids. Trimming stripped 2 bases from V and 6 bases from J, with 14 bases between. The germline V gene encodes CDR1 ENHRY and CDR2 SYGVKD. The CDR3 loop reads CAISEGSVGANSPLHF. DNA of the CDR3: TGTGCCATCAGTGAGGGGTCTGTGGGGGCTAATTCACCCCTCCACTTT.

This sequence joins TRBV7-9 and TRBJ2-5; D gene unclear. This CDR3 comprises 16 residues. Germline V lookup: CDR1 SEHNR, CDR2 FQNEAQ (reference sequence). Trimming took off 1 base at V and 2 bases at J, with 14 bases between the two ends. The DNA for the CDR3 is TGTGCCAGCAGCTTAGGGAGTCCAAGGGTGCAAGAGACCCAGTACTTC. The encoded protein is CASSLGSPRVQETQYF.

V is TRBV19 and J is TRBJ2-7, with 8 nucleotides matching TRBD2. Unmatched junction bases numbered 7, after V lost 10 bases and J lost 2 bases. The CDR3 totals 13 residues. In germline, CDR1 is LNHDA, CDR2 SQIVND (reference sequence). CDR3 sequence (DNA): TGTGCCACCTCCGGGGGGGCCCCCTACGAGCAGTACTTC. Protein: CATSGGAPYEQYF. The complete variable domain, with remaining parts taken from reference TRBV19 and TRBJ2-7, reads DGGITQSPKYLFRKEGQNVTLSCEQNLNHDAMYWYRQDPGQGLRLIYYSQIVNDFQKGDIAEGYSVSREKKESFPLTVTSAQKNPTAFYLCATSGGAPYEQYFGPGTRLTVT.

CDR3 bases: TGTGCCAGCTCACCAGCGGGGGGCTACGAGCAGTACTTC. The encoded protein is CASSPAGGYEQYF. This chain links TRBV18 with TRBJ2-7, with TRBD2 identical over 8 bases. The V gene end was trimmed by 2 bases and the J gene end by 3 bases; junction bases not matched to a gene: 0. The CDR3 contains 13 residues. CDR1 and CDR2 from the germline V gene are KGHSH and LQKENI.

The V and J genes are TRBV7-4 and TRBJ2-3; no firm D call. CDR3 length: 13 amino acids. The germline gives CDR1 SGHVT, CDR2 SQSDAQ. The V end lost 7 bases, the J end lost 6 bases, and 14 bases lay between the germline ends. The chain's CDR3 is CASTTYLADTQYF. Here the CDR3 DNA reads TGTGCCAGCACCACTTATCTGGCCGATACGCAGTATTTT. The variable domain in full, completed from reference TRBV7-4 and TRBJ2-3, reads GAGVSQSPRYKVAKRGRDVALRCDSISGHVTLYWYRQTLGQGSEVLTYSQSDAQRDKSGRPSGRFSAERPERSVSTLKIQRTEQGDSAVYLCASTTYLADTQYFGPGTRLTVL.

The CDR3 loop is CASSPAGGGAYEQYF. The CDR3 DNA reads as TGTGCCAGTAGTCCAGCCGGGGGGGGAGCCTACGAGCAGTACTTC. The chain is built from TRBV19 and TRBJ2-7, with 8 bases identical to TRBD2. CDR3 length: 15 amino acids. Germline-derived CDR1 and CDR2 are LNHDA and SQIVND (reference sequence). With V trimmed by 5 bases and J by 2 bases, 8 bases remained unmatched.

V gene TRBV5-6 combines with J gene TRBJ2-5, with a tentative D call TRBD1 (6 bases). The germline gives CDR1 SGHDT, CDR2 YYEEEE. CDR3 size: 14 residues. Trimming pared 0 bases from V and 5 bases from J, leaving 11 bases between. Written as DNA, the CDR3 is TGTGCCAGCAGCTTGGTGGGGGCTGAGGAGACCCAGTACTTC. As protein: CASSLVGAEETQYF.

The chain is built from TRBV11-1 and TRBJ2-1; D is perhaps TRBD2 (7 bases). CDR1 is SGHAT, CDR2 FQDESV, per germline (reference sequence). V dropped 5 bases and J dropped 5 bases, with 19 bases sitting between them. The CDR3 covers 16 residues. This chain's CDR3 is CASSHWGAGVDNEQFF. The CDR3 DNA follows: TGTGCCAGCAGCCACTGGGGGGCGGGGGTTGACAATGAGCAGTTCTTC.

The CDR3 sequence: CASSFPTSGSLGNEQFF. The CDR3 coding sequence is TGCGCCAGCAGCTTCCCTACTAGCGGGAGTTTGGGGAATGAGCAGTTCTTC. V is TRBV5-1 and J is TRBJ2-1; 11 bases match TRBD2. Germline CDR1 is SGHRS and CDR2 is YFSETQ. The J segment lost 7 bases and the V segment lost 2 bases, leaving 11 bases of the junction unmatched. The CDR3 contains 17 residues.

The rearrangement joins TRBV15 to TRBJ1-4, with 8 bases that match TRBD1. Germline V gene data show CDR1 as LNHNV and CDR2 as YYDKDF (reference sequence). The CDR3 extends over 16 amino acids. V shed 3 bases and J 4 bases; nucleotides not matched to a gene: 7. CDR3: CATSRGGQGFNEKLFF. The CDR3 nucleotides are TGTGCCACCAGCAGGGGAGGACAGGGCTTTAATGAAAAACTGTTTTTT.